The rows below give T cell receptor beta chains drawn from one sample of a study of blood T cells in healthy people across ages. TCRdb re-analysed the 5' RACE reads in MiXCR, keeping a single row per CDR3 protein. The sample carries about 780,000 distinct CDR3 sequences, around 50% recorded once. The material sequenced was blood. These receptors were collected from a man older than 75 in good health. CDR3s include the opening cysteine and the closing phenylalanine or tryptophan. D genes are given only for firm matches. Clone size is given for some rows only: seen once, a few or many times, or a class if the clone is expanded.

d_gene	v_gene	j_gene	abundance	CDR3nt	CDR3aa
.	TRBV28	TRBJ2-7	few	TGTGCCAGCAGAGGAGGAGGGGGCGGAAACGAGCAGTACTTC	CASRGGGGGNEQYF
TRBD1	TRBV20-1	TRBJ2-1	.	TGCAGTGCTCTCCCGGGACAGGTTAACAATGAGCAGTTCTTC	CSALPGQVNNEQFF
.	TRBV9	TRBJ2-1	.	TGTGCCAGCAGCGTAGCTACCCCGGCCATGGACATCAGGGCCCCCTACAATGAGCAGTTCTTC	CASSVATPAMDIRAPYNEQFF
.	TRBV20-1	TRBJ2-3	.	TGCAGTGCTAGAGGCGGGAAAGGCACAGATACGCAGTATTTT	CSARGGKGTDTQYF
.	TRBV3-1	TRBJ2-7	few	TGTGCCAGCAGCCAAGGGGCAGGGTCCCCCTACGAGCAGTACTTC	CASSQGAGSPYEQYF
.	TRBV12-3/TRBV12-4	TRBJ1-1	once	TGTGCCAGCAGTACCCAGCGGGGGGGCACTGAAGCTTTCTTT	CASSTQRGGTEAFF
TRBD2	TRBV27	TRBJ2-7	.	TGTGCCAGCAGTTTAATTTCCAGCGGGATCTACGAGCAGTACTTC	CASSLISSGIYEQYF
.	TRBV12-3/TRBV12-4	TRBJ1-5	.	TGTGCCAGCAGTTTCCAGTTCAGGGACAATCAGCCCCAGCATTTT	CASSFQFRDNQPQHF
TRBD1	TRBV18	TRBJ2-5	few	TGTGCCAGCTCACCTTTAGGGACAGGGGTTCAATCGTCCCAAGAGACCCAGTACTTC	CASSPLGTGVQSSQETQYF
TRBD1	TRBV30	TRBJ2-5	.	TGTGCCTGGAGTTCTCGGACAGGGCACGAGACCCAGTACTTC	CAWSSRTGHETQYF
.	TRBV12-5	TRBJ2-1	.	TGTGCTAGTGCTATGGACGGGTACAATGAGCAGTTCTTC	CASAMDGYNEQFF
.	TRBV7-8	TRBJ2-5	once	TGTGCCAGCAGTATGCTGGGTTTTCGAGAGACCCAGTACTTC	CASSMLGFRETQYF
TRBD1	TRBV29-1	TRBJ1-5	.	TGCAGCACTCGGGACAGCCTCAATCAGCCCCAGCATTTT	CSTRDSLNQPQHF
TRBD2	TRBV27	TRBJ2-1	few	TGTGCCAGCAGTACCCTAGCGGGAACATCCTACAATGAGCAGTTCTTC	CASSTLAGTSYNEQFF
.	TRBV3-1	TRBJ2-5	.	TGTGCCAGCAGCCTCCGGACAGCAGAGACCCAGTACTTC	CASSLRTAETQYF
.	TRBV5-5	TRBJ2-1	few	TGTGCCAGCAGCGCGCATCTCGCGGAGCAGTTCTTC	CASSAHLAEQFF
.	TRBV7-9	TRBJ2-5	.	TGTGCCAGCAGCCCGCCCGCATTGGCGGAGACCCAGTACTTC	CASSPPALAETQYF
.	TRBV5-1	TRBJ1-1	many	TGCGCCAGCAGCTTGGGGACCCTAGCTTTCTTT	CASSLGTLAFF
TRBD2	TRBV20-1	TRBJ2-5	.	TGCAGTGCTAGACCAATACTAGCGGGCATCCAAGAGACCCAGTACTTC	CSARPILAGIQETQYF
.	TRBV5-1	TRBJ2-3	.	TGCGCCAGCAGCTTGGCAAGGGGCATGCGGGGCACAGATACGCAGTATTTT	CASSLARGMRGTDTQYF
.	TRBV29-1	TRBJ2-1	.	TGCAGCGTTGGAGTCGCCTACAATGAGCAGTTCTTC	CSVGVAYNEQFF
.	TRBV7-9	TRBJ2-4	few	TGTGCCAGCAGCGTAGTCGAGAGAGGGAGCATTCAGTACTTC	CASSVVERGSIQYF
.	TRBV29-1	TRBJ2-1	.	TGCAGCGTTGAATCCCCACAGGGTGGAAATGAGCAGTTCTTC	CSVESPQGGNEQFF
.	TRBV2	TRBJ2-3	.	TGTGCCAGCAGTGGTCAAGGGGGTTCGAGAGATACGCAGTATTTT	CASSGQGGSRDTQYF
TRBD1	TRBV4-2	TRBJ1-6	.	TGTGCCAGCAGCCAAGAAATGCAGGGGGCGTCCTATAATTCACCCCTCCACTTT	CASSQEMQGASYNSPLHF
.	TRBV2	TRBJ2-3	.	TGTGCCAGCGGGGAGTATTTCACAGATACGCAGTATTTT	CASGEYFTDTQYF
.	TRBV9	TRBJ1-1	.	TGTGCCAGCAGCGTAGGAAGCAGGGTAGGCACTGAAGCTTTCTTT	CASSVGSRVGTEAFF
.	TRBV20-1	TRBJ2-3	.	TGCAGTGCTCTTGAGGGGAAGACAGATACGCAGTATTTT	CSALEGKTDTQYF
.	TRBV4-3	TRBJ2-7	.	TGCGCCAGCAGCCAAGATCATGGGACGGTGTACGAGCAGTACTTC	CASSQDHGTVYEQYF
.	TRBV11-2	TRBJ2-7	.	TGTGCCAGTCGTAACTGGCTAGGACAGCATTCCCTCCATTCTAAGGAGCGTGAAAACTACGAGCAGTACTTC	CASRNWLGQHSLHSKERENYEQYF
TRBD1	TRBV20-1	TRBJ2-5	.	TGCAGTGCGGGTGTGGGACAGACAGATACCCAGTACTTC	CSAGVGQTDTQYF
.	TRBV12-3/TRBV12-4	TRBJ1-2	.	TGTGCCAGCAGTTACCACGGGCGTATTAACTATGGCTACACCTTC	CASSYHGRINYGYTF
TRBD2	TRBV20-1	TRBJ2-3	.	TGCAGTGCTAGACCCCTAGCGGGCATCACAGATACGCAGTATTTT	CSARPLAGITDTQYF
TRBD2	TRBV7-2	TRBJ2-2	.	TGTGCCAGCAGCTCAAGGCGGGGGGTATCCGCGAACACCGGGGAGCTGTTTTTT	CASSSRRGVSANTGELFF
TRBD1	TRBV25-1	TRBJ2-5	.	TGTGCCAGCAGTTTTGCCGGACAGGGAAAAAAAGAGACCCAGTACTTC	CASSFAGQGKKETQYF
.	TRBV11-2	TRBJ2-3	.	TGTGCCAGCAGCTTATTAGGGGGGACTAGCACAGATACGCAGTATTTT	CASSLLGGTSTDTQYF
.	TRBV20-1	TRBJ2-7	.	TGCAGTGCTAGAGATCCGGCTCCGGAGGGCTACGAGCAGTACTTC	CSARDPAPEGYEQYF
.	TRBV15	TRBJ2-5	.	TGTGCCACCAGCAGAGATATCCCAGGACGGATCCAAGAGACCCAGTACTTC	CATSRDIPGRIQETQYF
TRBD1	TRBV9	TRBJ2-1	.	TGTGCCAGCAGCGTTACCACAGGGGCCGAGCAGTTCTTC	CASSVTTGAEQFF
.	TRBV18	TRBJ1-2	.	TGTGCCAGCTCCATCGGCACAGATTCCAACTATGGCTACACCTTC	CASSIGTDSNYGYTF
.	TRBV21-1	TRBJ2-7	few	TGTGCCAGCAGCAAAGTAGGGCTAGCGGGAGGCGCGATTCCCTACGAGCAGTACTTC	CASSKVGLAGGAIPYEQYF
TRBD1	TRBV25-1	TRBJ2-7	.	TGTGCCAGCAGTATGGGACAGGGAGCCTACGAGCAGTACTTC	CASSMGQGAYEQYF
.	TRBV4-1	TRBJ1-1	.	TGCGCCAGCAGCCAAAGTGGGCCCGGTTGGGACACTGAAGCTTTCTTT	CASSQSGPGWDTEAFF
.	TRBV12-3/TRBV12-4	TRBJ2-7	.	TGTGCCAGCAGTTCCCCCGGGCTAGCACGCGAGCAGTACTTC	CASSSPGLAREQYF
.	TRBV6-5	TRBJ1-1	once	TGTGCCAGCTCAAACGACGACGGGAACACTGAAGCTTTCTTT	CASSNDDGNTEAFF
TRBD2	TRBV10-3	TRBJ2-1	few	TGTGCCATCAGTGGGACTAGCGGGAGGGATGAGCAGTTCTTC	CAISGTSGRDEQFF
.	TRBV27	TRBJ2-4	.	TGTGCCCGCTCGGACATTCAGTACTTC	CARSDIQYF
TRBD2	TRBV29-1	TRBJ2-7	.	TGCAGCGCTAGCGGGTCCTACAATGAGCAGTACTTC	CSASGSYNEQYF
TRBD1	TRBV28	TRBJ1-1	.	TGTGCCAGCAGTTCTCCTGGACAGGGGGACACTGAAGCTTTCTTT	CASSSPGQGDTEAFF
TRBD2	TRBV11-3	TRBJ2-7	.	TGTGCCAGCAGCTCAGCAACTAGCGGGAGTTACGAGCAGTACTTC	CASSSATSGSYEQYF
TRBD2	TRBV10-3	TRBJ2-1	.	TGTGCCATCAGCCTACTAGCGGGAGGTTACAATGAGCAGTTCTTC	CAISLLAGGYNEQFF
TRBD1	TRBV6-2/TRBV6-3	TRBJ2-1	.	TGTGCCAGCAGTTCCGCAGGGGGATATGATGAGCAGTTCTTC	CASSSAGGYDEQFF
.	TRBV28	TRBJ1-5	once	TGTGCCAGCCGTAGCAATCAGCCCCAGCATTTT	CASRSNQPQHF
.	TRBV6-4	TRBJ2-1	.	TGTGCCAGCAACAGACCCCCCCTCAATGAGCAGTTCTTC	CASNRPPLNEQFF
TRBD1	TRBV20-1	TRBJ1-1	.	TGCAGTGCCGCCACAGGGGTGAACACTGAAGCTTTCTTT	CSAATGVNTEAFF
.	TRBV7-3	TRBJ2-7	.	TGTGCCAGCAGCCCAGACGGGGGTCGGACCTACGAGCAGTACTTC	CASSPDGGRTYEQYF
TRBD2	TRBV10-3	TRBJ2-5	.	TGTGCCATCAGTGATCGGACTAGCGGGCCCTACAATGAGCAGTACTTC	CAISDRTSGPYNEQYF
TRBD1	TRBV29-1	TRBJ2-4	.	TGCAGCGTTGCCGGGACAGGAGAGAACATTCAGTACTTC	CSVAGTGENIQYF
.	TRBV7-9	TRBJ1-6	.	TGTGCCAGCAGTCCAACGAGGTCGAGCTCCTATAATTCACCCCTCCACTTT	CASSPTRSSSYNSPLHF
.	TRBV5-5	TRBJ2-3	few	TGTGCCAGCAGCTTGGCCCCAGAGCTCACAGATACGCAGTATTTT	CASSLAPELTDTQYF